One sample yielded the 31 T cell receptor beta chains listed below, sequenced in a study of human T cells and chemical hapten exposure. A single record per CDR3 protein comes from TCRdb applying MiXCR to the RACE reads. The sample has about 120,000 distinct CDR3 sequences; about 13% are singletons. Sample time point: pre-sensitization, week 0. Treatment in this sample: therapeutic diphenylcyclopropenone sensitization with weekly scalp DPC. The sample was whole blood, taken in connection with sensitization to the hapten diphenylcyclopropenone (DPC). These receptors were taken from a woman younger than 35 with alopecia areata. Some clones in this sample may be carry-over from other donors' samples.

The CDR3 loop is CASSYSMGASNTGELFF. In DNA form, the CDR3 reads TGTGCCAGCAGTTACTCGATGGGGGCCTCTAACACCGGGGAGCTGTTTTTT. This rearrangement joins TRBV6-5 to TRBJ2-2, with D possibly TRBD1 on 6 matching bases. Germline V lookup: CDR1 MNHEY, CDR2 SVGAGI. The V end lost 0 bases, the J end lost 2 bases, and 13 bases lay between the germline ends. This CDR3 spans 17 amino acids.

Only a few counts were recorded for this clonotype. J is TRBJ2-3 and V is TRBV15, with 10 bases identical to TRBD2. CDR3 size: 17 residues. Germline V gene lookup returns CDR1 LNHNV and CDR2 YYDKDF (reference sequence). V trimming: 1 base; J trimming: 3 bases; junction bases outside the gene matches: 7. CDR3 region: CATSRGALAGVTDTQYF. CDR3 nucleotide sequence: TGTGCCACCAGCAGAGGTGCCCTAGCGGGGGTGACAGATACGCAGTATTTT. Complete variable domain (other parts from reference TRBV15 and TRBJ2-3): DAMVIQNPRYQVTQFGKPVTLSCSQTLNHNVMYWYQQKSSQAPKLLFHYYDKDFNNEADTPDNFQSRRPNTSFCFLDIRSPGLGDTAMYLCATSRGALAGVTDTQYFGPGTRLTVL.

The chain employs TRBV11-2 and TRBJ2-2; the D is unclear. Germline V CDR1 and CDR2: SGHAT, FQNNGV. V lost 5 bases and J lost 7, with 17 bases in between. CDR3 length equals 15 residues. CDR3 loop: CASSVGVVSDGELFF. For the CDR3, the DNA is TGTGCCAGCAGCGTTGGAGTAGTTTCTGACGGGGAGCTGTTTTTT.

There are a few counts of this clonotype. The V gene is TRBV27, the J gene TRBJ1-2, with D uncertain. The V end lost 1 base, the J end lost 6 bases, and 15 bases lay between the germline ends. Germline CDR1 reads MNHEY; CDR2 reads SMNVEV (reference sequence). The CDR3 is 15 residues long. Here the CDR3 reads CASSLYPGQVDGYTF. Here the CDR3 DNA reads TGTGCCAGCAGTTTATACCCCGGGCAGGTTGATGGCTACACCTTC.

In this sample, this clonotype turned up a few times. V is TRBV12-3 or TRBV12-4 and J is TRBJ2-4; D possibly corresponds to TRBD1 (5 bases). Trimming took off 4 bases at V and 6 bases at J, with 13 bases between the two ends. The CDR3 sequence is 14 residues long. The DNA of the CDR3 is TGTGCCAGCAGTTGGGCGGAAAGGGGAAACATTCAGTACTTC. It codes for CASSWAERGNIQYF.

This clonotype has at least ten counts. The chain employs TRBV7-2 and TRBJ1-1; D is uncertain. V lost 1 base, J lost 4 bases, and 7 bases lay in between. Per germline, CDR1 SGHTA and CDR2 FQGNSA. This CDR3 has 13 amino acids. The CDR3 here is CASSLDSFTEAFF. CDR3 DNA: TGTGCCAGCAGCTTAGATAGCTTCACTGAAGCTTTCTTT.

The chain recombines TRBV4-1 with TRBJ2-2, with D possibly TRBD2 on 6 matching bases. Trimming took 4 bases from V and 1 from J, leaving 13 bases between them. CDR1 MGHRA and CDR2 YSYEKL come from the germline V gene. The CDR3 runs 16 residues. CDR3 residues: CASSRGGVGNTGELFF. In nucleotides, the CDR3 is TGCGCCAGCAGCCGAGGCGGGGTAGGGAACACCGGGGAGCTGTTTTTT.

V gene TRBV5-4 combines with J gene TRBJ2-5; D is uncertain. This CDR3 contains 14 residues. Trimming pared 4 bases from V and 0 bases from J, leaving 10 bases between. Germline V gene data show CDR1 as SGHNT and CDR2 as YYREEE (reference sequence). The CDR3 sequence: CASSPTRNQETQYF. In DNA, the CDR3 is TGTGCCAGCAGCCCGACTCGAAACCAAGAGACCCAGTACTTC.

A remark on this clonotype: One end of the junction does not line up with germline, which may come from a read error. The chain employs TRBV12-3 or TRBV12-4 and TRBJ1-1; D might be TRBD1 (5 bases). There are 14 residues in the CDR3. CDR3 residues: CTSRSDFGTTEAFF. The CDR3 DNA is TGTACCAGCAGGTCAGATTTTGGGACCACTGAAGCTTTCTTT.

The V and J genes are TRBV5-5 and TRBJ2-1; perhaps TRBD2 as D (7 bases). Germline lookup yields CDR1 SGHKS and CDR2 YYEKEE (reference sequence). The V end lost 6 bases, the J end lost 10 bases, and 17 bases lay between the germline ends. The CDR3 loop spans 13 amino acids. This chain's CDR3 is CASTHRGGEEQFF. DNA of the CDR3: TGTGCCAGCACCCACCGAGGGGGGGAAGAGCAGTTCTTC.

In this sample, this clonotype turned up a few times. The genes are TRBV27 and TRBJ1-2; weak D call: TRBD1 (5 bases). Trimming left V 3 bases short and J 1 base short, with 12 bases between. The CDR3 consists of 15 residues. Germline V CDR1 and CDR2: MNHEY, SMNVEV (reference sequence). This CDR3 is CASSFASQGNYGYTF. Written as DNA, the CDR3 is TGTGCCAGCAGTTTTGCCAGCCAGGGTAACTATGGCTACACCTTC.

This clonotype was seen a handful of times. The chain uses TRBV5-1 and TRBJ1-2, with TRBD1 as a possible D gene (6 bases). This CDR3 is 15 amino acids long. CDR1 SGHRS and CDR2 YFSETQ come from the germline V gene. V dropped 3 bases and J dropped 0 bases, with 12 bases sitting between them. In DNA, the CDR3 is TGCGCCAGCAGCTCCGGACAGACCACTAACTATGGCTACACCTTC. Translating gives CASSSGQTTNYGYTF.

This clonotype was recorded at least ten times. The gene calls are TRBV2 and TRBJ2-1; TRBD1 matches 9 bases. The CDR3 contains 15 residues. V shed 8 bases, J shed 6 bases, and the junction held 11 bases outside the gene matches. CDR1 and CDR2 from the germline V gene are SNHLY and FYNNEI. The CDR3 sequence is CASRGEGQGFNEQFF. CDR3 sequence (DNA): TGTGCCAGCCGAGGTGAGGGACAGGGTTTCAATGAGCAGTTCTTC.

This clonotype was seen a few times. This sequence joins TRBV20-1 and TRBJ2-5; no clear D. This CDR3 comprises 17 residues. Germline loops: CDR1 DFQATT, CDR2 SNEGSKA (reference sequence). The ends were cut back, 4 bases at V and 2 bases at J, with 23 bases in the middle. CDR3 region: CSATNPTRPMRQETQYF. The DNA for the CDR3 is TGCAGTGCTACTAACCCTACAAGGCCTATGAGGCAAGAGACCCAGTACTTC.

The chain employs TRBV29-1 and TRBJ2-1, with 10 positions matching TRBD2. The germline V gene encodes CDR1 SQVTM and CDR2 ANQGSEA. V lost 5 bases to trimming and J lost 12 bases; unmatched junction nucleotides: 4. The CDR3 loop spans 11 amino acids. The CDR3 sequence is CSVPLAGGQFF. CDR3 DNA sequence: TGCAGCGTTCCGTTAGCGGGGGGGCAGTTCTTC.

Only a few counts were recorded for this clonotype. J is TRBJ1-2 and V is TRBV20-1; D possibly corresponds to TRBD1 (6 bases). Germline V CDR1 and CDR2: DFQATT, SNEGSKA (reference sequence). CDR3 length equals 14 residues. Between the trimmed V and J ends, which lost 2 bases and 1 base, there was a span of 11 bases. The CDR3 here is CSARQQGGNYGYTF. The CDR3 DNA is TGCAGTGCTAGACAACAGGGAGGTAACTATGGCTACACCTTC.

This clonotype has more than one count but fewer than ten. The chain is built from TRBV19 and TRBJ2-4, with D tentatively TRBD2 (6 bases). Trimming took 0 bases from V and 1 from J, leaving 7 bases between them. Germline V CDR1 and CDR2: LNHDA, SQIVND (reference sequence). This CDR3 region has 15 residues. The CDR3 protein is CASSIDGGAKNIQYF. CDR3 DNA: TGTGCCAGTAGTATAGACGGAGGGGCCAAAAACATTCAGTACTTC.

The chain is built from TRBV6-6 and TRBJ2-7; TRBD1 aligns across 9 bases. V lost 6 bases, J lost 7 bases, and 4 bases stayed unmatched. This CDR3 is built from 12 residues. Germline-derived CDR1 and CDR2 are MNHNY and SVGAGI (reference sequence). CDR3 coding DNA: TGTGCCAGCAGCGACAGGGGGAGGGAGCAGTACTTC. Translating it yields CASSDRGREQYF.

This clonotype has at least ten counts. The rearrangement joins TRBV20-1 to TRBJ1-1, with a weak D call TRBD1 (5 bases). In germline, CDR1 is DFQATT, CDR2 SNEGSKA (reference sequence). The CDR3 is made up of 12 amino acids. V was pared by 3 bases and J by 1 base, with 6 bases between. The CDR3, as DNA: TGCAGTGCTAGGAGGGGGAACACTGAAGCTTTCTTT. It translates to CSARRGNTEAFF.

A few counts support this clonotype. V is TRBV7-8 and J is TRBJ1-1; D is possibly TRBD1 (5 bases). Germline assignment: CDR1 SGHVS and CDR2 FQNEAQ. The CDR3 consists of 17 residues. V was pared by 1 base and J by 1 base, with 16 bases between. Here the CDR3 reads CASSLGQGIPSNTEAFF. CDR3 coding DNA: TGTGCCAGCAGCTTAGGTCAGGGTATCCCGTCGAACACTGAAGCTTTCTTT.

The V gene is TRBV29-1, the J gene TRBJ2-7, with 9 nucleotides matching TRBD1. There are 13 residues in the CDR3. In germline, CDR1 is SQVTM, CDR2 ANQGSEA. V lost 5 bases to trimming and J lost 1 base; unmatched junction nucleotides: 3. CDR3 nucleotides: TGCAGCGTTACACAGGGGGCGTCCTACGAGCAGTACTTC. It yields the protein CSVTQGASYEQYF.

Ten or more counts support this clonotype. CDR3 sequence reads: CASSSGTNTGELFF. Written as DNA, the CDR3 is TGTGCCAGCAGCTCGGGAACGAACACCGGGGAGCTGTTTTTT. The rearrangement links TRBV7-6 to TRBJ2-2; TRBD2 is a possible D gene (5 bases). This CDR3 comprises 14 residues. CDR1 and CDR2 from the germline V gene are SGHVS and FNYEAQ. V dropped 4 bases and J dropped 0 bases, with 6 bases sitting between them.

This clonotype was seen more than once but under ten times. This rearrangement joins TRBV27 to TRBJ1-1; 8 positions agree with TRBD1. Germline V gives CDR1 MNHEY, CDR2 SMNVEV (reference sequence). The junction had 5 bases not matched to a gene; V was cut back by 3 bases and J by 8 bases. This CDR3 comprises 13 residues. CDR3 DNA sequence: TGTGCCAGCAGTTTTAGGACAGGGCTAGAAGCTTTCTTT. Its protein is CASSFRTGLEAFF.

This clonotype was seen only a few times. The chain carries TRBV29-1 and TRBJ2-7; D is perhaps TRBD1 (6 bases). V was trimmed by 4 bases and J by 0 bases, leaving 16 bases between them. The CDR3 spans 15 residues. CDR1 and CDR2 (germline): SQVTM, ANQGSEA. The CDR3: CSVVDGTLSSYEQYF. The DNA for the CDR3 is TGCAGCGTTGTTGATGGGACACTGAGCTCCTACGAGCAGTACTTC.

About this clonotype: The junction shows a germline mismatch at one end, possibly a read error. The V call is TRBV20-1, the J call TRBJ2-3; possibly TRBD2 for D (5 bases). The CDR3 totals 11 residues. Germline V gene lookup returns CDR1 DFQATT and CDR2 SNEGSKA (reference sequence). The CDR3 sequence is CSAEGTDTQYF. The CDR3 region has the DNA TGCAGTGCCGAGGGCACGGATACGCAGTATTTT.

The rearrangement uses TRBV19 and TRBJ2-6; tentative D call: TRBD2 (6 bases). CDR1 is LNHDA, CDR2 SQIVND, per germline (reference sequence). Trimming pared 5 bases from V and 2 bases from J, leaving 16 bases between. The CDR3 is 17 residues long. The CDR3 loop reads CASSEVPGGAGANVLTF. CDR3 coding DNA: TGTGCCAGTAGTGAAGTCCCAGGAGGGGCTGGGGCCAACGTCCTGACTTTC.

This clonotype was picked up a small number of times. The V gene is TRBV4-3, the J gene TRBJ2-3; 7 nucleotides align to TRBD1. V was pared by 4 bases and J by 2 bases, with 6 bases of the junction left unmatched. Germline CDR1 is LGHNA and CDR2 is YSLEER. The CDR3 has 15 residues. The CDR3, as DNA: TGCGCCAGCAGCCCGGGACAGACGATCACAGATACGCAGTATTTT. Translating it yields CASSPGQTITDTQYF.

The CDR3 sequence: CSVVPSQETQYF. The CDR3 nucleotides are TGCAGCGTTGTACCGAGTCAAGAGACCCAGTACTTC. The chain links TRBV29-1 to TRBJ2-5; D unresolved. CDR1 is SQVTM, CDR2 ANQGSEA, per germline. The germline V and J ends were trimmed by 4 bases and 2 bases, with 8 bases remaining between them. This CDR3 spans 12 amino acids.

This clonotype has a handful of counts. CDR3 sequence reads: CASSPPAYNEQFF. The DNA for the CDR3 is TGTGCCAGCTCACCACCAGCATACAATGAGCAGTTCTTC. V gene TRBV18 combines with J gene TRBJ2-1; D remains unclear. CDR3 length: 13 amino acids. The ends were cut back, 0 bases at V and 4 bases at J, with 4 bases in the middle. CDR1 KGHSH and CDR2 LQKENI come from the germline V gene. The complete variable domain, with remaining parts taken from reference TRBV18 and TRBJ2-1, reads NAGVMQNPRHLVRRRGQEARLRCSPMKGHSHVYWYRQLPEEGLKFMVYLQKENIIDESGMPKERFSAEFPKEGPSILRIQQVVRGDSAAYFCASSPPAYNEQFFGPGTRLTVL.

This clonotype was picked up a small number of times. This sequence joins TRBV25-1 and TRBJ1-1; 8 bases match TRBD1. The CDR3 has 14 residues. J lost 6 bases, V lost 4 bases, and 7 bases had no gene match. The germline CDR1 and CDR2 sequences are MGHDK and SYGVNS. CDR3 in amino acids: CASSGGQATPEAFF. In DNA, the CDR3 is TGTGCCAGCAGTGGGGGACAGGCAACCCCTGAAGCTTTCTTT.

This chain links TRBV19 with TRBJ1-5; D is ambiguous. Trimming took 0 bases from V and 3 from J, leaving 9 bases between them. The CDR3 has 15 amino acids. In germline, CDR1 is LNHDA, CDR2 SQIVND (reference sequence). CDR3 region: CASSIERISNQPQHF. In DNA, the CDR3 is TGTGCCAGTAGTATAGAGAGGATTTCCAATCAGCCCCAGCATTTT. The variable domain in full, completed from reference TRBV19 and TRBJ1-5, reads DGGITQSPKYLFRKEGQNVTLSCEQNLNHDAMYWYRQDPGQGLRLIYYSQIVNDFQKGDIAEGYSVSREKKESFPLTVTSAQKNPTAFYLCASSIERISNQPQHFGDGTRLSIL.